This T cell receptor (beta chain) was sequenced during a study of blood T cell repertoires in COVID-19. Measured with immunoSEQ multiplex PCR; TCRdb has only the in-frame clones, and not every one. The sample includes 220,000 or so clones, around 90% of them seen just once. Patients from Seattle were sampled longitudinally, starting during active infection. The length of the CDR3 is 17 residues. Germline CDR1 reads SGHRS; CDR2 reads YFSETQ. Germline trimming cut 1 base from V and 4 bases from J; bases unmatched to any gene: 10. The clonotype originates from a man in his 60s with COVID-19, enrolled during active disease. The sequencing sample was made of peripheral blood. This rearrangement joins TRBV5-1 to TRBJ2-1, with 8 bases matching TRBD2. CDR3 nucleotide sequence: TGCGCCAGCAGCTTGACAGGCGAGCGGGGGCGATACAATGAGCAGTTCTTC. Its translation is CASSLTGERGRYNEQFF.